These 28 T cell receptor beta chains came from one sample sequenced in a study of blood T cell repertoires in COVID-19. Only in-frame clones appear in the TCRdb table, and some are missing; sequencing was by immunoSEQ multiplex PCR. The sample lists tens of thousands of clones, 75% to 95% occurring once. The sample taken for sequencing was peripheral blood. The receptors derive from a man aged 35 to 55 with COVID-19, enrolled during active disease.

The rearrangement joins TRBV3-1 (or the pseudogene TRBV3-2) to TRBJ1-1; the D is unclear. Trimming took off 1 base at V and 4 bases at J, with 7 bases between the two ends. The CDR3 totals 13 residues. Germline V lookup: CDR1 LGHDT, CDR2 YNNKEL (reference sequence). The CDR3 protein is CASSQGSATEAFF. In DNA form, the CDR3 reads TGTGCCAGCAGCCAAGGTAGTGCCACTGAAGCTTTCTTT.

This CDR3 reads CASSLVVAGGYEQYF. The CDR3 DNA follows: TGTGCCAGCAGCTTAGTGGTTGCGGGGGGCTACGAGCAGTACTTC. The chain combines TRBV7-2 with TRBJ2-7; 8 bases agree with TRBD2. V gave up 1 base and J gave up 3 bases; unmatched junction bases: 5. The CDR3 extends over 15 amino acids. CDR1 and CDR2 (germline): SGHTA, FQGNSA.

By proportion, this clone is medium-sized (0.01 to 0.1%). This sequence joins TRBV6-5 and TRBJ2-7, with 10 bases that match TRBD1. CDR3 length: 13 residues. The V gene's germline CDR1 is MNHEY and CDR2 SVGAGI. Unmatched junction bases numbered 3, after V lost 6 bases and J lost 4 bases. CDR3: CASRRDRGYEQYF. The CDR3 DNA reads TGTGCCAGCAGGAGGGACAGGGGTTACGAGCAGTACTTC.

CDR3 nucleotide sequence: TGTGCCTGGAGTGTAGGTGGAGGGTCGCCCCAGCATTTT. Translating gives CAWSVGGGSPQHF. This chain links TRBV30 with TRBJ1-5; D ambiguous. Looked up from germline, CDR1 is GTSNPN and CDR2 is SVGIG (reference sequence). CDR3 length: 13 residues. Trimming removed 0 bases from V and 9 bases from J, with 12 bases in between.

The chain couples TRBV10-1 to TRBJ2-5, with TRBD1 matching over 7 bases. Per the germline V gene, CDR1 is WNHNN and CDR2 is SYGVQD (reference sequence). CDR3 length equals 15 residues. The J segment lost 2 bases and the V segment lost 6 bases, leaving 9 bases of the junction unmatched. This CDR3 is CASSADRAGQETQYF. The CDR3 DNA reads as TGCGCCAGCAGCGCAGACAGGGCGGGTCAAGAGACCCAGTACTTC.

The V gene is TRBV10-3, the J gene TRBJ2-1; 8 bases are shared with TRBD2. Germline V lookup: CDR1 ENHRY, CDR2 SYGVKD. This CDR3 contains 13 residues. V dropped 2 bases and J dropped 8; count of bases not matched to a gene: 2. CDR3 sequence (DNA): TGTGCCATCAGTGAGCCCGGGAGGGATGAGCAGTTCTTC. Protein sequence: CAISEPGRDEQFF.

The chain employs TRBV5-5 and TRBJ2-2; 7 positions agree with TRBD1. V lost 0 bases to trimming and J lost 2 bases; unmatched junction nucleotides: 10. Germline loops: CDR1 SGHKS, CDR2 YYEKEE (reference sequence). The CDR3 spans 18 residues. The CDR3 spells CASSLVNSGTANTGELFF. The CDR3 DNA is TGTGCCAGCAGCTTGGTTAATTCCGGGACAGCCAACACCGGGGAGCTGTTTTTT.

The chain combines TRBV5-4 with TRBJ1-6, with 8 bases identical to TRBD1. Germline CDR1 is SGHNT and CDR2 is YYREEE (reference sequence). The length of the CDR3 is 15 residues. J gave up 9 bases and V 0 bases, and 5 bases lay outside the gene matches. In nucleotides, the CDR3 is TGTGCCAGCAGCTTGGAGGACAGGGAGGGTTCACCCCTCCACTTT. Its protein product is CASSLEDREGSPLHF.

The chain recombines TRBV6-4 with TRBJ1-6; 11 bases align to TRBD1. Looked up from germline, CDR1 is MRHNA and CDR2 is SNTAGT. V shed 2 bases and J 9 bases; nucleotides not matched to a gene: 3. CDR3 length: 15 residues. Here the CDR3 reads CASSDGGQGASPLHF. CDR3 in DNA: TGTGCCAGCAGTGACGGCGGACAGGGGGCTTCACCCCTCCACTTT.

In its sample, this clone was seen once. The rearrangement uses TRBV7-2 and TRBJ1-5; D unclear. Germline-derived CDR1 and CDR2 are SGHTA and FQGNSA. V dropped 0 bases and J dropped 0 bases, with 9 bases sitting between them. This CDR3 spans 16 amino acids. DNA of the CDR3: TGTGCCAGCAGCTTAGCTTCGGGTTTTAGCAATCAGCCCCAGCATTTT. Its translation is CASSLASGFSNQPQHF.

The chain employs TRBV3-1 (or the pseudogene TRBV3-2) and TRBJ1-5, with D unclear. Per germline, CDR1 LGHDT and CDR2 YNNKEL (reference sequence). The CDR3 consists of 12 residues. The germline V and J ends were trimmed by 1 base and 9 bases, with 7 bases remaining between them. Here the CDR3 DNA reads TGTGCCAGCAGCCAAGGAGGTGGGCCCCAGCATTTT. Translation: CASSQGGGPQHF.

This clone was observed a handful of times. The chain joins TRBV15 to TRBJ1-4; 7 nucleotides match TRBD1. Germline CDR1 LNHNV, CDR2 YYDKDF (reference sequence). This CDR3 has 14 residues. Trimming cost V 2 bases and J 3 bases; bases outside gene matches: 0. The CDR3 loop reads CATSRQGANEKLFF. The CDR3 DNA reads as TGTGCCACCAGCAGACAGGGGGCTAATGAAAAACTGTTTTTT. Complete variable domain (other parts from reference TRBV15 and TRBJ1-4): DAMVIQNPRYQVTQFGKPVTLSCSQTLNHNVMYWYQQKSSQAPKLLFHYYDKDFNNEADTPDNFQSRRPNTSFCFLDIRSPGLGDTAMYLCATSRQGANEKLFFGSGTQLSVL.

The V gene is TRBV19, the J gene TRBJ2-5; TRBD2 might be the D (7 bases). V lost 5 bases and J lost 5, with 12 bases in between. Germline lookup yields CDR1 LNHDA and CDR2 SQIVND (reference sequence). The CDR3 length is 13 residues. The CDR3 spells CASSAGAGETQYF. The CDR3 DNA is TGTGCCAGTAGTGCGGGGGCCGGGGAGACCCAGTACTTC. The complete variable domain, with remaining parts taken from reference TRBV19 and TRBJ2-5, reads DGGITQSPKYLFRKEGQNVTLSCEQNLNHDAMYWYRQDPGQGLRLIYYSQIVNDFQKGDIAEGYSVSREKKESFPLTVTSAQKNPTAFYLCASSAGAGETQYFGPGTRLLVL.

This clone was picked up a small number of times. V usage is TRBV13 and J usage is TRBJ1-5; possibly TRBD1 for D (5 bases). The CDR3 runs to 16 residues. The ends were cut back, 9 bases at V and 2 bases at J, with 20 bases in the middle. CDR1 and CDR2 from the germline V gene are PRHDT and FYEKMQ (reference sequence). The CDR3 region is CARIPKRRGRNQPQHF. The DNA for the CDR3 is TGTGCCAGAATTCCGAAACGGAGGGGCCGCAATCAGCCCCAGCATTTT.

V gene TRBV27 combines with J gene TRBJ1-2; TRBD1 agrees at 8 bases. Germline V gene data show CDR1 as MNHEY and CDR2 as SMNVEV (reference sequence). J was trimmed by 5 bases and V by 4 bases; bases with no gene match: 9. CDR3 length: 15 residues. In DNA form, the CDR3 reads TGTGCCAGCAGTTCCGGACAGGGAGGCAGGTATGGCTACACCTTC. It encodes CASSSGQGGRYGYTF.

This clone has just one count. CDR3 protein: CASSLPTDRTNEKLFF. The CDR3 DNA reads as TGTGCCAGCTCACTACCTACTGACAGGACTAATGAAAAACTGTTTTTT. This rearrangement joins TRBV18 to TRBJ1-4; tentative D call: TRBD1 (6 bases). V was pared by 4 bases and J by 2 bases, with 14 bases between. There are 16 residues in the CDR3. Germline V gives CDR1 KGHSH, CDR2 LQKENI.

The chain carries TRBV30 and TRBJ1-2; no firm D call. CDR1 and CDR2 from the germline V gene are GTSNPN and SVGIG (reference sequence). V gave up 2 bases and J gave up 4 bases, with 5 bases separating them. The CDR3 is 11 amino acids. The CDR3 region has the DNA TGTGCCTGGAGTCGGGGCTATGGCTACACCTTC. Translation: CAWSRGYGYTF.

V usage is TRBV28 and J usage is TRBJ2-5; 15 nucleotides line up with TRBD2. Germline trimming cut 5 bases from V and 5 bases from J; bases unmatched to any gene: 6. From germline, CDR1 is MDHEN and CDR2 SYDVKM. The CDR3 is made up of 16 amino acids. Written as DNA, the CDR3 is TGTGCCAGCAGTCAAGGACTAGCGGGGGGGGTTGAGACCCAGTACTTC. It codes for CASSQGLAGGVETQYF.

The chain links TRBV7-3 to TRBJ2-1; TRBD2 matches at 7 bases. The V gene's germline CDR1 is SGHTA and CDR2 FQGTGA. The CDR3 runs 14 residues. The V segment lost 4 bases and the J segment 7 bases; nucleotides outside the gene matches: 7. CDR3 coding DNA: TGTGCCAGCAGCTCGCAAGCGGGGAGGAATGAGCAGTTCTTC. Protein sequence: CASSSQAGRNEQFF. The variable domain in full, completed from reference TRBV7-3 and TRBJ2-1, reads GAGVSQTPSNKVTEKGKYVELRCDPISGHTALYWYRQSLGQGPEFLIYFQGTGAADDSGLPNDRFFAVRPEGSVSTLKIQRTERGDSAVYLCASSSQAGRNEQFFGPGTRLTVL.

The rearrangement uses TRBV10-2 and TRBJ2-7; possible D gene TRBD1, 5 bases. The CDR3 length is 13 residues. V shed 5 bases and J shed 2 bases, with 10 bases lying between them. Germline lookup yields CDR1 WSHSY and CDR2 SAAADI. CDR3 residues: CASSIQVPYEQYF. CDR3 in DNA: TGCGCCAGCAGTATACAGGTTCCCTACGAGCAGTACTTC.

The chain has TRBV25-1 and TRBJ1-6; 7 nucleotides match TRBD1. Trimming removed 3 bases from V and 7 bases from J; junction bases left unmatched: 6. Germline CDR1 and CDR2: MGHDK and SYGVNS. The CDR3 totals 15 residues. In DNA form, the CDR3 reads TGTGCCAGCAGTGATGGTGGCAGGGGGAATTCACCCCTCCACTTT. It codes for CASSDGGRGNSPLHF.

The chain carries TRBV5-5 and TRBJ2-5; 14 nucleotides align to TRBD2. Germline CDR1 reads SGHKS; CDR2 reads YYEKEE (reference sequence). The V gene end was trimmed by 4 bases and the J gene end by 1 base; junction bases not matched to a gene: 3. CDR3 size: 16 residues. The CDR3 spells CASSEGLAGVQETQYF. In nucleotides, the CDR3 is TGTGCCAGCAGCGAGGGACTAGCGGGGGTCCAAGAGACCCAGTACTTC.

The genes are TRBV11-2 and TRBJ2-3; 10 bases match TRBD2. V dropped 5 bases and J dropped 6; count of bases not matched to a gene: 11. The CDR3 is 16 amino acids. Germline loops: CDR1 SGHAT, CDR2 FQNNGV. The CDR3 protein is CASSGKLAGRGDTQYF. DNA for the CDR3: TGTGCCAGCAGCGGAAAACTAGCGGGGCGTGGTGATACGCAGTATTTT. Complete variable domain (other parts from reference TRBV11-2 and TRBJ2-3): EAGVAQSPRYKIIEKRQSVAFWCNPISGHATLYWYQQILGQGPKLLIQFQNNGVVDDSQLPKDRFSAERLKGVDSTLKIQPAKLEDSAVYLCASSGKLAGRGDTQYFGPGTRLTVL.

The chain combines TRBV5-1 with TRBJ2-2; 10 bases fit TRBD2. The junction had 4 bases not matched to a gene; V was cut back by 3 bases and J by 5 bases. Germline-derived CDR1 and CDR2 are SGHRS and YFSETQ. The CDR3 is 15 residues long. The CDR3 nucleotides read TGCGCCAGCAGCTCCAGCGGGGGGGGAACCGGGGAGCTGTTTTTT. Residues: CASSSSGGGTGELFF.

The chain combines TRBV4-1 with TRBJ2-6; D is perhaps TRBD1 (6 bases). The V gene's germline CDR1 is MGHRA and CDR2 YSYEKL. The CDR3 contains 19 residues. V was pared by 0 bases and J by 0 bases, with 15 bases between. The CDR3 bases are TGCGCCAGCAGCCAAGATAGGGGGTCGGCCGGCTCTGGGGCCAACGTCCTGACTTTC. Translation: CASSQDRGSAGSGANVLTF.

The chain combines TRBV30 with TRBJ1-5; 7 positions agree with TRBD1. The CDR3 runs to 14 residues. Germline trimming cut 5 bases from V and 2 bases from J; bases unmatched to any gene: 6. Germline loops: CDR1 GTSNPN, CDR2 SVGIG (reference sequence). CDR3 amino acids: CAWDTGTGNQPQHF. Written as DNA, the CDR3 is TGTGCCTGGGATACCGGGACAGGCAATCAGCCCCAGCATTTT.

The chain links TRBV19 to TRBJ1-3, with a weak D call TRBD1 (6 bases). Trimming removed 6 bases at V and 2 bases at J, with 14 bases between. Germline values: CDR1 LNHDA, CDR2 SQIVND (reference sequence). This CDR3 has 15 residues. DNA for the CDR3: TGTGCCAGTAGATCTCCCTCAGGGGCTGGAAACACCATATATTTT. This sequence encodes CASRSPSGAGNTIYF.

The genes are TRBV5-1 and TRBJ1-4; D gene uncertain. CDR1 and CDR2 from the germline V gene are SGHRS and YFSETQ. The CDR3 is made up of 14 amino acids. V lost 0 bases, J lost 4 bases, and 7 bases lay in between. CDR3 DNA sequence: TGCGCCAGCAGCTTGGTACCAGATAATGAAAAACTGTTTTTT. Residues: CASSLVPDNEKLFF.